A single sample gave rise to the 20 T cell receptor beta chains below, sequenced in a study of beta chain features in type 1 diabetes. Reverse transcription of all isolated RNA meant that expressed TCRB transcripts were sequenced. Produced via immunoSEQ multiplex PCR; TCRdb's table is partial and in-frame only. The data show 70,000 to 95,000 clones, roughly a third seen once. Sequencing input: stem cell memory CD4+ T cells from blood. These receptor sequences come from a woman aged 18-35 years in good health.

This clone has a handful of counts. The chain couples TRBV13 to TRBJ1-2; tentatively, D is TRBD1 (5 bases). Per germline, CDR1 PRHDT and CDR2 FYEKMQ (reference sequence). Trimming took 5 bases from V and 8 from J, leaving 18 bases between them. This CDR3 region has 14 residues. The CDR3 bases are TGTGCCAGCAGCGGGGGGAGGGGTCGACTGGGCTACACCTTC. Amino acid sequence: CASSGGRGRLGYTF.

Only a few counts were recorded for this clone. This chain links TRBV4-3 with TRBJ2-3; a possible D gene is TRBD1 (5 bases). Germline V gene data show CDR1 as LGHNA and CDR2 as YSLEER. The CDR3 loop spans 13 amino acids. Between the trimmed V and J ends, which lost 2 bases and 7 bases, there was a span of 10 bases. The CDR3 nucleotides are TGCGCCAGCAGCCAACAGGGTTGGAATACGCAGTATTTT. Protein sequence: CASSQQGWNTQYF.

V usage is TRBV30 and J usage is TRBJ2-5; 11 positions agree with TRBD1. Germline CDR1 and CDR2: GTSNPN and SVGIG (reference sequence). V trimming: 3 bases; J trimming: 5 bases; junction bases outside the gene matches: 8. This CDR3 is 15 amino acids long. The CDR3 is CAWSLDRGRRETQYF. For the CDR3, the DNA is TGTGCCTGGAGCTTGGACAGGGGGCGCAGGGAGACCCAGTACTTC.

The rearrangement uses TRBV11-2 and TRBJ2-1; 8 nucleotides match TRBD1. The CDR3 sequence is 16 residues long. Germline CDR1 is SGHAT and CDR2 is FQNNGV. Unmatched junction bases numbered 16, after V lost 5 bases and J lost 10 bases. The CDR3 loop reads CASSPRTGWPTYEQFF. The CDR3 bases are TGTGCCAGCAGCCCAAGGACAGGGTGGCCCACATACGAGCAGTTCTTC.

The genes are TRBV20-1 and TRBJ1-1; D not resolved. V lost 4 bases and J 6 bases, leaving 9 bases between the germline ends. The length of the CDR3 is 11 residues. Germline CDR1 reads DFQATT; CDR2 reads SNEGSKA (reference sequence). CDR3 protein: CSAIVFSEAFF. The DNA for the CDR3 is TGCAGTGCTATCGTTTTCTCTGAAGCTTTCTTT.

This clone has only a few counts. The chain links TRBV6-5 to TRBJ2-7; 7 bases fit TRBD2. Germline V gives CDR1 MNHEY, CDR2 SVGAGI. Unmatched junction bases numbered 6, after V lost 7 bases and J lost 0 bases. The CDR3 spans 14 residues. The CDR3 reads CASNPSGASYEQYF. In nucleotides, the CDR3 is TGTGCCAGCAATCCCAGCGGGGCCTCCTACGAGCAGTACTTC.

There are a few counts of this clone. The rearrangement links TRBV7-2 to TRBJ1-1, with 9 nucleotides matching TRBD1. V gave up 5 bases and J gave up 1 base; unmatched junction bases: 5. CDR3 length equals 15 residues. Per the germline V gene, CDR1 is SGHTA and CDR2 is FQGNSA. The CDR3 loop is CASSLTGGSNTEAFF. DNA for the CDR3: TGTGCCAGCAGCCTGACAGGGGGGTCGAACACTGAAGCTTTCTTT.

This chain uses TRBV6-1 with TRBJ1-1; TRBD1 is a possible D gene (6 bases). The CDR3 spans 14 residues. Trimming pared 8 bases from V and 4 bases from J, leaving 17 bases between. In germline, CDR1 is MNHNS, CDR2 SASEGT. CDR3 in DNA: TGTGCCAGCGAGAGGGGGGGCAGTAGCACTGAAGCTTTCTTT. This translates into CASERGGSSTEAFF.

The chain uses TRBV7-9 and TRBJ2-3; 11 bases align to TRBD1. Germline V gene sequence: CDR1 SEHNR, CDR2 FQNEAQ (reference sequence). CDR3 length: 16 residues. V dropped 4 bases and J dropped 5; count of bases not matched to a gene: 8. The CDR3 here is CASSSWTGGNGDTQYF. The CDR3 DNA is TGTGCCAGCAGCTCATGGACAGGGGGCAATGGAGATACGCAGTATTTT.

For this clone: Other DNA variants within this sample encode the same CDR3. This chain links TRBV18 with TRBJ2-3; TRBD1 matches at 9 bases. J was trimmed by 3 bases and V by 3 bases; bases with no gene match: 1. Per germline, CDR1 KGHSH and CDR2 LQKENI. There are 14 residues in the CDR3. This chain's CDR3 is CASSPDRGTDTQYF. In nucleotides, the CDR3 is TGTGCCAGCTCACCGGACAGGGGAACAGATACGCAGTATTTT.

This clone has only a few counts. The rearrangement links TRBV7-2 to TRBJ2-5; 7 bases line up with TRBD2. The CDR3 loop spans 15 amino acids. Germline V gives CDR1 SGHTA, CDR2 FQGNSA. The J segment lost 1 base and the V segment lost 3 bases, leaving 5 bases of the junction unmatched. In DNA, the CDR3 is TGTGCCAGCAGCTTGGGGGGGGTGGTCCAAGAGACCCAGTACTTC. It codes for CASSLGGVVQETQYF.

The chain couples TRBV13 to TRBJ2-5, with TRBD2 matching over 8 bases. The CDR3 consists of 15 residues. Germline V gives CDR1 PRHDT, CDR2 FYEKMQ (reference sequence). Trimming cost V 1 base and J 7 bases; bases outside gene matches: 8. CDR3 coding DNA: TGTGCCAGCAGCTTAGCGGGGGGGCCCTCGGTGACCCAGTACTTC. Its translation is CASSLAGGPSVTQYF. Based on the CDR3 plus reference TRBV13 and TRBJ2-5, the full variable domain is AAGVIQSPRHLIKEKRETATLKCYPIPRHDTVYWYQQGPGQDPQFLISFYEKMQSDKGSIPDRFSAQQFSDYHSELNMSSLELGDSALYFCASSLAGGPSVTQYFGPGTRLLVL.

The V gene is TRBV29-1, the J gene TRBJ1-1; a weak D match, TRBD1 (6 bases). CDR1 and CDR2 (germline): SQVTM, ANQGSEA. Deletions cut 1 base from V and 3 bases from J, with 18 bases between. CDR3 length: 16 amino acids. This CDR3 reads CSVEGGGGLGDTEAFF. CDR3 in DNA: TGCAGCGTTGAAGGGGGTGGGGGCCTCGGGGACACTGAAGCTTTCTTT.

This clone was recorded at least ten times. This rearrangement joins TRBV5-1 to TRBJ2-4, with 7 bases lining up with TRBD2. CDR3 length equals 14 residues. Trimming removed 5 bases from V and 8 bases from J; junction bases left unmatched: 10. Germline V lookup: CDR1 SGHRS, CDR2 YFSETQ. CDR3 coding DNA: TGCGCCAGCAGGATTGGGAGCGCGGGGGACATTCAGTACTTC. The encoded protein is CASRIGSAGDIQYF.

This clone has just a few counts. This chain connects TRBV7-6 to TRBJ2-3; 7 bases map to TRBD1. Germline CDR1 SGHVS, CDR2 FNYEAQ. The CDR3 sequence is 15 residues long. Losses at the gene ends were 5 bases for V and 3 bases for J; bases not matched to a gene: 8. The CDR3 loop reads CASSPRTGGTDTQYF. The CDR3 bases are TGTGCCAGCAGCCCGCGGACAGGCGGAACAGATACGCAGTATTTT.

The chain has TRBV5-4 and TRBJ1-4; TRBD1 matches 7 bases. Germline CDR1 is SGHNT and CDR2 is YYREEE (reference sequence). CDR3 length equals 14 residues. The ends lost 6 bases at V and 5 bases at J; junction bases unmatched: 7. The DNA of the CDR3 is TGTGCCAGCACCTGGGACAGACGAAATGAAAAACTGTTTTTT. It is translated as CASTWDRRNEKLFF. Filled out from reference TRBV5-4 and TRBJ1-4, the complete variable domain reads ETGVTQSPTHLIKTRGQQVTLRCSSQSGHNTVSWYQQALGQGPQFIFQYYREEENGRGNFPPRFSGLQFPNYSSELNVNALELDDSALYLCASTWDRRNEKLFFGSGTQLSVL.

This sequence joins TRBV4-3 and TRBJ1-5; D is ambiguous. Germline CDR1 LGHNA, CDR2 YSLEER. The CDR3 spans 15 residues. Deletions cut 1 base from V and 0 bases from J, with 7 bases between. The CDR3 sequence: CASSQGQASNQPQHF. In nucleotides, the CDR3 is TGCGCCAGCAGCCAAGGGCAGGCTAGCAATCAGCCCCAGCATTTT.

The chain recombines TRBV9 with TRBJ2-1, with TRBD2 matching over 8 bases. Germline V lookup: CDR1 SGDLS, CDR2 YYNGEE. The CDR3 spans 17 residues. V was clipped by 2 bases and J by 2 bases; unmatched bases: 9. DNA for the CDR3: TGTGCCAGCAGCGTCCTGGGGGGGACTAGTGCCTACAATGAGCAGTTCTTC. Residues: CASSVLGGTSAYNEQFF.

In its sample, this clone was seen many times. The chain couples TRBV10-3 to TRBJ2-3, with D possibly TRBD2 on 6 matching bases. The CDR3 has 15 residues. V was shortened by 0 bases and J by 0 bases, with 7 bases between the two germline ends. Germline V CDR1 and CDR2: ENHRY, SYGVKD. The CDR3 sequence is CAISESSGSTDTQYF. CDR3 DNA: TGTGCCATCAGTGAGTCCAGCGGGAGCACAGATACGCAGTATTTT.

The V and J genes are TRBV11-2 and TRBJ1-6, with 10 bases fitting TRBD1. V dropped 7 bases and J dropped 9; count of bases not matched to a gene: 6. This CDR3 region has 14 residues. CDR1 and CDR2 from the germline V gene are SGHAT and FQNNGV. The CDR3 sequence: CASTQTGGVSPLHF. The CDR3 DNA reads as TGTGCCAGCACCCAGACAGGGGGCGTTTCACCCCTCCACTTT.